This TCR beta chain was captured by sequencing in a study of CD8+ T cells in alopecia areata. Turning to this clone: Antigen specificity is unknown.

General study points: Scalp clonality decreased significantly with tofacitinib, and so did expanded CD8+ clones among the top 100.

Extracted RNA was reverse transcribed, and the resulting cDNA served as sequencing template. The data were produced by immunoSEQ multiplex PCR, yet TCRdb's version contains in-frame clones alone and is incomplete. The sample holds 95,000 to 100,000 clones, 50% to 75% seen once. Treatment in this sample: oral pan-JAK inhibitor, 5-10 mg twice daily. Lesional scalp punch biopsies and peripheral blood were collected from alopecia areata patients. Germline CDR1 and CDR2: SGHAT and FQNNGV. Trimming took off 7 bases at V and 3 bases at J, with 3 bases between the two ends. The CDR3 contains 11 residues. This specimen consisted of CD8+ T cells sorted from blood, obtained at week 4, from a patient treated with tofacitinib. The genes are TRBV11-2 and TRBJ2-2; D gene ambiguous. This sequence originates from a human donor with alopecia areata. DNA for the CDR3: TGTGCCAGCACGGACACCGGGGAGCTGTTTTTT. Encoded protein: CASTDTGELFF.